This T cell receptor (beta chain) was identified in a study of blood T cells in healthy people across ages (dated by TCRdb to between 2014 and 2017). A note on the overall study: Template switching captured roughly one uniquely barcoded TCR beta cDNA molecule per two T cells in model experiments. The donors were split into four age groups: young (average 16 years), middle-aged (39), aged (more than 60) and long-lived (over 75). For two donors (one aged 18 to 29 and one aged 80 or older), the study analyzed two additional independent replicas of 1 million unique cDNA reads from the same blood draw. To avoid experimental bias, donors of different ages were spread randomly across the sequencing lanes. Age-related changes in TCR beta repertoire diversity were measured in the study by deep sequencing normalized with unique cDNA molecular identifiers.

Study-level results and caveats: Compared with the aged group, the long-lived group had more naive CD4+ T cells, fewer expanded clones and increased TCR diversity, suggesting age selection. The CMV infection status of donors was not known, potentially confounding age-related changes in expanded clonotypes. Since profiling was done on bulk unsorted PBMCs, naive and antigen-experienced compartments could not be conclusively compared. Estimates of total diversity based on one million sequenced T cells were regarded as lower bounds and as underestimates. As age increased, observed TCR beta diversity per million T cells dropped in a roughly linear way, and a significant reduction was already evident by age about 40. There was a strong correlation between observed TCR beta diversity and the percentage of naive T cells measured by flow cytometry.

Systemically healthy Caucasian individuals from Russia, some 36 in total and aged about 6 to 95 years, were included as donors. Around 10 milliliters of peripheral blood were collected from each donor into EDTA-treated Vacutainer tubes. Ficoll-Paque density-gradient centrifugation was used to isolate PBMCs, with at least 6.5 million obtained per sample. Trizol reagent was used to extract total RNA from PBMCs, with at least 5 micrograms per sample. For every donor, flow cytometry on a PBMC aliquot measured the percentage of naive CD45RAhigh/CD27high T cells. Looking up the germline V gene yields CDR1 SGHAT and CDR2 FQNNGV. The CDR3 runs 13 amino acids, cysteine and phenylalanine included. Only the CDR3 portion is preserved as DNA: 39 bases, with reading frame beginning at the first base. Libraries were built with 5' RACE. TCRdb shows the sequencer as Illumina HiSeq 2500. A second PCR of about 6 to 11 cycles was performed with a sample-barcoded 5' primer and a J-beta primer mix. Each TCR beta cDNA molecule received a unique molecular identifier from a template-switch 5' adaptor carrying 12 random nucleotides. Each sample yielded at least 2.5 million CDR3-containing paired-end reads. First-strand cDNA was synthesized from all RNA with the Mint cDNA synthesis kit, primed by a TRBC-specific oligonucleotide. After uracil-DNA glycosylase treatment, a first 18-cycle PCR used universal primers M1SS and BC2_uni_R on all cDNA. The source study handled its data this way. Normalization of each sample was performed by random selection of 1 million high-quality reads, each carrying a distinct molecular identifier. Reads sharing molecular identifiers were discarded rather than binned into consensus sequences. MiTCR, run with a Q25 quality threshold and the strictest error-elimination algorithm, handled CDR3 identification, clonotype clustering and error correction. A nonparametric unseen species model using Euler transformation provided a lower-bound estimate of total TCR beta diversity. The public reads were run again by TCRdb, first through fastp at Q25 and then through MiXCR, and only productive beta chains were kept. For every CDR3 protein sequence, its rows merge into one entry that carries the most common genes and DNA. The V and J calls here are based on TCRdb, not the publication. Counted in this sample were about 900,000 distinct CDR3 sequences; about 62% of them appeared once. In total, the top ten clones hold roughly 26% of the sample.

Note on this clonotype: What antigen it recognizes has not been identified. A clone one base away is much larger, so this may be a read error.

The sequence joins TRBV11-2 to TRBJ2-1, with a tentative D gene TRBD1 over 6 matching bases. This clonotype was sampled from a man between 25 and 39 years old in good health. Input material: blood. The base sequence is TGTACCAGCAGACCACAGGGAGATAATGAGCAGTTCTTC. It translates to CTSRPQGDNEQFF.